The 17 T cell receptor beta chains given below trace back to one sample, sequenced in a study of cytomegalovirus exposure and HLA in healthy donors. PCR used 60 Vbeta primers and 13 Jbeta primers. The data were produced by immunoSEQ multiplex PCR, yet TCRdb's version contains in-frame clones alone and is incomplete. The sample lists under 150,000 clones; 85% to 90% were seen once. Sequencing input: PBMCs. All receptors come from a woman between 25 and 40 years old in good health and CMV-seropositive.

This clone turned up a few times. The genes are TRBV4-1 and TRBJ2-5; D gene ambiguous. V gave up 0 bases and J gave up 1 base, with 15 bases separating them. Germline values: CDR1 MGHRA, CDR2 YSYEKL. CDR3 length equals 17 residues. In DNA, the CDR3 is TGCGCCAGCAGCCAAGATGGAAGCGCGAACTTCCAAGAGACCCAGTACTTC. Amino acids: CASSQDGSANFQETQYF.

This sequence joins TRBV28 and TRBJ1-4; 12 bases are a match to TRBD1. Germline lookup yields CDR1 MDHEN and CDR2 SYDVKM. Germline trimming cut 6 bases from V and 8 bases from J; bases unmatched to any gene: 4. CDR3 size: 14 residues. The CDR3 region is CASSPGTGGEKLFF. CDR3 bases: TGTGCCAGCAGCCCCGGGACAGGGGGCGAAAAACTGTTTTTT.

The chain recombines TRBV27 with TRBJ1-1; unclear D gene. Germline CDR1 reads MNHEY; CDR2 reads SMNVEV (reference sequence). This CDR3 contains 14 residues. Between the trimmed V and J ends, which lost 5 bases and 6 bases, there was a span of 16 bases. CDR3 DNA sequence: TGTGCCAGCAGTCTGTACGGGAACGGGGCTGAAGCTTTCTTT. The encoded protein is CASSLYGNGAEAFF.

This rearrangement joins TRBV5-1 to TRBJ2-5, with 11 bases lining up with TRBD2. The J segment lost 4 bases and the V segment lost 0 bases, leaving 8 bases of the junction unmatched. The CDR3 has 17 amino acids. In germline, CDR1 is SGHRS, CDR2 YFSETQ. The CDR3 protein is CASSLEGTSGRGETQYF. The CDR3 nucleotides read TGCGCCAGCAGCTTGGAAGGAACTAGCGGGAGAGGAGAGACCCAGTACTTC.

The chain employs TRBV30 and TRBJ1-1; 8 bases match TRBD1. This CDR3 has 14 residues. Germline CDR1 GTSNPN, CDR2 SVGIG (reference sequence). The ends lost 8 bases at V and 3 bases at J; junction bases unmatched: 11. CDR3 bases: TGTGCCGGGAACCCAGGGGGCGCGTACACTGAAGCTTTCTTT. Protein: CAGNPGGAYTEAFF.

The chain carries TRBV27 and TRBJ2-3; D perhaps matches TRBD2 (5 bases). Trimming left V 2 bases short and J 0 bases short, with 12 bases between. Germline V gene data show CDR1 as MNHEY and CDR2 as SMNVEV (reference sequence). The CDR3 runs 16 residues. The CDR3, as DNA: TGTGCCAGCAGTTTAATACGGGATGGGAGCACAGATACGCAGTATTTT. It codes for CASSLIRDGSTDTQYF.

The CDR3 DNA is TGTGCCAGCAGCCTAAAGGTGACCGGGACAGGGAATGAAAAACTGTTTTTT. It is translated as CASSLKVTGTGNEKLFF. V usage is TRBV16 and J usage is TRBJ1-4; TRBD1 matches 9 bases. The length of the CDR3 is 17 residues. The ends lost 4 bases at V and 5 bases at J; junction bases unmatched: 11. In germline, CDR1 is KGHSY, CDR2 FQNENV.

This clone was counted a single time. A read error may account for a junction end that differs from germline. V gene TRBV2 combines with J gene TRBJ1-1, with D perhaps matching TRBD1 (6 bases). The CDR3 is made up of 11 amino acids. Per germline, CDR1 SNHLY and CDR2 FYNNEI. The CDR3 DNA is TGTGCCAGCAGAGACTTGTTTGGGGACATCTTT. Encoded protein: CASRDLFGDIF.

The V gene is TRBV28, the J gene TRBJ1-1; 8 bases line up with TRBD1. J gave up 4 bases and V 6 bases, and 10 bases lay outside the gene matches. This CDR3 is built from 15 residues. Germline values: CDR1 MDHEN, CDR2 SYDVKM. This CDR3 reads CASSSPGGITTEAFF. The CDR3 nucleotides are TGTGCCAGCAGCTCCCCAGGGGGCATAACCACTGAAGCTTTCTTT.

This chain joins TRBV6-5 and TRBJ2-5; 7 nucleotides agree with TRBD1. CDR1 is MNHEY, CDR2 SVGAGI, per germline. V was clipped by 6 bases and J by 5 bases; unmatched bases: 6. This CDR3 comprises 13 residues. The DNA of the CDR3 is TGTGCCAGCAGCCGACAGGGCGTGGAGACCCAGTACTTC. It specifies CASSRQGVETQYF.

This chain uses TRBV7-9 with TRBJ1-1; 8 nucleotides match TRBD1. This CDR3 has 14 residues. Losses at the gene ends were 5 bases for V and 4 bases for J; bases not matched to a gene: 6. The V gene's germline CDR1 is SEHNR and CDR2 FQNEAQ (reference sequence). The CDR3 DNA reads TGTGCCAGCAGCCCCCCCACAGGGGGCACTGAAGCTTTCTTT. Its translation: CASSPPTGGTEAFF.

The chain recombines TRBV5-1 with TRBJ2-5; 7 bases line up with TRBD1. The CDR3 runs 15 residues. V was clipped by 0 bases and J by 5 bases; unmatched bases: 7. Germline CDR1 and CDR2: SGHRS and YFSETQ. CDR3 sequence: CASSLAAGGFETQYF. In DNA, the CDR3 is TGCGCCAGCAGCTTGGCTGCAGGGGGTTTCGAGACCCAGTACTTC.

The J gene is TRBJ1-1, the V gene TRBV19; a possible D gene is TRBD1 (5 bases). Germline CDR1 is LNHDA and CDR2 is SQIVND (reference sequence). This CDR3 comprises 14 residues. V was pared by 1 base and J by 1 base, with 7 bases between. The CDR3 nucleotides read TGTGCCAGTAGTATAGCTCAGGGGAACACTGAAGCTTTCTTT. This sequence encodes CASSIAQGNTEAFF.

The CDR3 reads CASRGQALTGELFF. The CDR3 coding sequence is TGTGCCAGTAGGGGACAGGCGCTAACCGGGGAGCTGTTTTTT. The chain carries TRBV19 and TRBJ2-2; TRBD1 agrees at 8 bases. CDR3 length: 14 amino acids. V trimming: 6 bases; J trimming: 5 bases; junction bases outside the gene matches: 5. Germline assignment: CDR1 LNHDA and CDR2 SQIVND (reference sequence).

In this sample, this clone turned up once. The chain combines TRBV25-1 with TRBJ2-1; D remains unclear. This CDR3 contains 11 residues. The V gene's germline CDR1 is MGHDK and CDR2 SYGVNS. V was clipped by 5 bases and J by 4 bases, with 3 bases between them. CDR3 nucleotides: TGTGCCAGCAGTCTTTACAATGAGCAGTTCTTC. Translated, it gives CASSLYNEQFF.

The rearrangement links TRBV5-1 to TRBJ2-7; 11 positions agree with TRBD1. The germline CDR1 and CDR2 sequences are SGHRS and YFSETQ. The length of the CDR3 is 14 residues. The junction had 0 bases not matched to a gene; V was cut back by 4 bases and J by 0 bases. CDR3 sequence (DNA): TGCGCCAGCAGCGGGACAGGGGGCTCCTACGAGCAGTACTTC. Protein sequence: CASSGTGGSYEQYF. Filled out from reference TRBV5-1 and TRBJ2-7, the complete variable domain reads KAGVTQTPRYLIKTRGQQVTLSCSPISGHRSVSWYQQTPGQGLQFLFEYFSETQRNKGNFPGRFSGRQFSNSRSEMNVSTLELGDSALYLCASSGTGGSYEQYFGPGTRLTVT.

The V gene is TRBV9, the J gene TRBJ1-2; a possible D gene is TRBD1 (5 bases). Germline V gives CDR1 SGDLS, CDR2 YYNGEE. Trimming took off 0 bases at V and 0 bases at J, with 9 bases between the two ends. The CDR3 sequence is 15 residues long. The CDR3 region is CASSVVGVPNYGYTF. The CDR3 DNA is TGTGCCAGCAGCGTAGTAGGGGTCCCTAACTATGGCTACACCTTC.